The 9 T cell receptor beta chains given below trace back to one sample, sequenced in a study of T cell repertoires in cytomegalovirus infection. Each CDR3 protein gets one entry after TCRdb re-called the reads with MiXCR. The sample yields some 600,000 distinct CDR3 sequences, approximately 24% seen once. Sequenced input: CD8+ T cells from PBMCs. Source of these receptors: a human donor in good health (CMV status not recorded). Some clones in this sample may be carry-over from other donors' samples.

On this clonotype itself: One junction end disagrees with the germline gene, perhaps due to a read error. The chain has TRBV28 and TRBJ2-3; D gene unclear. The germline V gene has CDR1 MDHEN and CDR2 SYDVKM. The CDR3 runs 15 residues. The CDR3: CANSPDVASTDTQYF. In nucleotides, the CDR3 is TGTGCCAACAGTCCCGATGTAGCTAGCACAGATACGCAGTATTTT.

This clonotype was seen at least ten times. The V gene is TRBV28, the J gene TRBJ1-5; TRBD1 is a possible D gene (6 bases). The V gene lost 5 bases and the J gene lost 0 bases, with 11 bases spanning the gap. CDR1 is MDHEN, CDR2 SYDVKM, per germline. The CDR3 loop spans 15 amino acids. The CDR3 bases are TGTGCCAGCAGTCCGGACAGATATAGCAATCAGCCCCAGCATTTT. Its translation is CASSPDRYSNQPQHF.

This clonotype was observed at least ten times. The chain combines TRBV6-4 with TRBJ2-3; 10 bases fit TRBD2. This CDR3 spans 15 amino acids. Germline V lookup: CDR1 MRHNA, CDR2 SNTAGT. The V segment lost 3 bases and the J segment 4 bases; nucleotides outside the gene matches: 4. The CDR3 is CASSEGSGGADTQYF. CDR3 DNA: TGTGCCAGCAGTGAAGGGAGCGGGGGGGCAGATACGCAGTATTTT.

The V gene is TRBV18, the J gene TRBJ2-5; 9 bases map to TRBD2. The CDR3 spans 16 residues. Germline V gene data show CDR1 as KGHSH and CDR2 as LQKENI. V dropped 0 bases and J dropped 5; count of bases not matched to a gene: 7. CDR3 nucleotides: TGTGCCAGCTCACCACCGTCTAGCGGGGCCCGGGAGACCCAGTACTTC. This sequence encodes CASSPPSSGARETQYF.

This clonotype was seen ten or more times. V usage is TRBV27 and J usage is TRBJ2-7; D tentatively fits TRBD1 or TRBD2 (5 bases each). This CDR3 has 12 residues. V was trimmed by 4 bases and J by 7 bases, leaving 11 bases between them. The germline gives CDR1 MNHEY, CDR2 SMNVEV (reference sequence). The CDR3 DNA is TGTGCCAGCAGTTCCCCGGGGCGAGAGCAGTACTTC. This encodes CASSSPGREQYF.

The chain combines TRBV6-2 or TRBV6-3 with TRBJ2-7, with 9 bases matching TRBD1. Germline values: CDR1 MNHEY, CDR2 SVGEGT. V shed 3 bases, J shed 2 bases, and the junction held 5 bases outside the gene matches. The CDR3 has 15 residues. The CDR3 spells CASSYRTGETYEQYV. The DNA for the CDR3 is TGTGCCAGCAGTTATCGGACAGGGGAAACCTACGAGCAGTACGTC.

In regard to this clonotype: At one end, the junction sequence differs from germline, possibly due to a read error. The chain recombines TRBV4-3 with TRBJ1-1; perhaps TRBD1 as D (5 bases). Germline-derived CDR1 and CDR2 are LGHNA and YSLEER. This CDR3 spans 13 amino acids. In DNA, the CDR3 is TGCGCCAGCAGCCCCATCACGGGGACTGAAGCTCTCTTT. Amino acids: CASSPITGTEALF.

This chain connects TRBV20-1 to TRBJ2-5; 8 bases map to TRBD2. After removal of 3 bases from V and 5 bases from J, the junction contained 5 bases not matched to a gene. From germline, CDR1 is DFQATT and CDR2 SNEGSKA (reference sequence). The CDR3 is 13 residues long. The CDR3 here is CSASGGATETQYF. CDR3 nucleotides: TGCAGTGCTAGCGGGGGGGCCACGGAGACCCAGTACTTC.

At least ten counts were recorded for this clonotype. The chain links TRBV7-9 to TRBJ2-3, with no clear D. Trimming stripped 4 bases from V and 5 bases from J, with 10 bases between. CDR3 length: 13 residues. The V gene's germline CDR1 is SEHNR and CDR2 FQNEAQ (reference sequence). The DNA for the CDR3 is TGTGCCAGCAGCTCGTACACCGAAGATACGCAGTATTTT. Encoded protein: CASSSYTEDTQYF.